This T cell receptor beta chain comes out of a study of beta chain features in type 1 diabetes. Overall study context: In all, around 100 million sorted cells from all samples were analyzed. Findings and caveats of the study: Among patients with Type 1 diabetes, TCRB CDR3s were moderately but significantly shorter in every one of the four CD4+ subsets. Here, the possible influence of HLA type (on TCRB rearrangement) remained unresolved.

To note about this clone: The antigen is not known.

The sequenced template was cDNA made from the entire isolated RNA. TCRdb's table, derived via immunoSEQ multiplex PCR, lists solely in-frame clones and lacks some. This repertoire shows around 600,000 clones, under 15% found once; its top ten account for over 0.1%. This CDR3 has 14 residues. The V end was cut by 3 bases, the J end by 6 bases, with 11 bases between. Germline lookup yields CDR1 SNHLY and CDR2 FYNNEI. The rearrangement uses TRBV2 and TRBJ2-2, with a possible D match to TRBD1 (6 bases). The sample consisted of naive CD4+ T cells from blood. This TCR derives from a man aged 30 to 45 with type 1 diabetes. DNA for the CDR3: TGTGCCAGCAGTGAGACAGGATGGGCCGGGGAGCTGTTTTTT. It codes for CASSETGWAGELFF. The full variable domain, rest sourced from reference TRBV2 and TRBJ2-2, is EPEVTQTPSHQVTQMGQEVILRCVPISNHLYFYWYRQILGQKVEFLVSFYNNEISEKSEIFDDQFSVERPDGSNFTLKIRSTKLEDSAMYFCASSETGWAGELFFGEGSRLTVL.